This is a list of T cell receptor beta chains from one sample in a study of identical twins. TCRdb reanalysed the 5' RACE reads using MiXCR and keeps one entry per CDR3 protein. The sample shows 1,800,000 or so distinct CDR3 sequences, under 35% of them seen only once. Sequenced material: cord blood. All receptors derive from a newborn girl in good health. Both conserved end residues are part of each CDR3. Fields, in order: J gene, V gene, clone size, D gene, CDR3 protein, CDR3 DNA. The D gene is left open where the match is weak. Clone size is stated in some rows and not others, as once, few, many or a class when expanded.

j_gene: TRBJ1-5
v_gene: TRBV5-4
abundance: -
d_gene: TRBD1
CDR3aa: CASSDGTGSNQPQHF
CDR3nt: TGTGCCAGCAGCGACGGGACAGGGAGCAATCAGCCCCAGCATTTT

j_gene: TRBJ1-2
v_gene: TRBV20-1
abundance: -
d_gene: TRBD1
CDR3aa: CSALRDSGYTF
CDR3nt: TGCAGTGCTCTACGGGACAGTGGCTACACCTTC

j_gene: TRBJ2-7
v_gene: TRBV20-1
abundance: few
d_gene: TRBD1
CDR3aa: CSAPGQGDYEQYF
CDR3nt: TGCAGTGCCCCAGGACAGGGGGACTACGAGCAGTACTTC

j_gene: TRBJ1-6
v_gene: TRBV12-3/TRBV12-4
abundance: -
d_gene: TRBD1
CDR3aa: CASRRDRINSPLHF
CDR3nt: TGTGCCAGCAGGCGGGACAGGATTAATTCACCCCTCCACTTT

j_gene: TRBJ1-1
v_gene: TRBV20-1
abundance: few
d_gene: -
CDR3aa: CSARDLTGTAFF
CDR3nt: TGCAGTGCTAGAGATCTTACAGGGACCGCTTTCTTT

j_gene: TRBJ1-4
v_gene: TRBV20-1
abundance: -
d_gene: -
CDR3aa: CSASRQHNEKLFF
CDR3nt: TGCAGTGCTAGTAGGCAGCATAATGAAAAACTGTTTTTT

j_gene: TRBJ1-2
v_gene: TRBV20-1
abundance: many
d_gene: -
CDR3aa: CSAPIRDGILYGYTF
CDR3nt: TGCAGTGCTCCTATCCGGGACGGCATTCTCTATGGCTACACCTTC

j_gene: TRBJ1-2
v_gene: TRBV7-6
abundance: few
d_gene: -
CDR3aa: CASSLVRSRRGDHYGYTF
CDR3nt: TGTGCCAGCAGCTTAGTTAGATCAAGGAGAGGGGACCACTATGGCTACACCTTC

j_gene: TRBJ2-7
v_gene: TRBV5-1
abundance: many
d_gene: TRBD2
CDR3aa: CASSPGLAEYEQYF
CDR3nt: TGCGCCAGCAGCCCGGGACTAGCGGAATACGAGCAGTACTTC

j_gene: TRBJ2-7
v_gene: TRBV21-1
abundance: -
d_gene: -
CDR3aa: CASSKSPGTGFYKQYF
CDR3nt: TGTGCCAGCAGCAAAAGCCCCGGGACAGGGTTCTACAAGCAGTACTTC

j_gene: TRBJ2-3
v_gene: TRBV6-5
abundance: many
d_gene: -
CDR3aa: CASSSELPSTDTQYF
CDR3nt: TGTGCCAGCAGTTCAGAGCTCCCCAGCACAGATACGCAGTATTTT

j_gene: TRBJ1-1
v_gene: TRBV4-2
abundance: -
d_gene: -
CDR3aa: CASSQVGQSEAFF
CDR3nt: TGTGCCAGCAGCCAAGTCGGACAGTCGGAAGCTTTCTTT

j_gene: TRBJ2-4
v_gene: TRBV7-7
abundance: -
d_gene: TRBD1
CDR3aa: CASSLDGTGVTLAKNIQYF
CDR3nt: TGTGCCAGCAGCTTAGATGGGACAGGCGTCACTTTAGCCAAAAACATTCAGTACTTC

j_gene: TRBJ2-1
v_gene: TRBV20-1
abundance: -
d_gene: -
CDR3aa: CSAFRDKVRNEQFF
CDR3nt: TGCAGTGCTTTCCGGGACAAGGTACGCAATGAGCAGTTCTTC

j_gene: TRBJ2-7
v_gene: TRBV7-2
abundance: -
d_gene: -
CDR3aa: CASSLETGRSYEQYF
CDR3nt: TGTGCCAGCAGCTTGGAGACGGGGCGCTCCTACGAGCAGTACTTC

j_gene: TRBJ2-7
v_gene: TRBV10-3
abundance: many
d_gene: TRBD1
CDR3aa: CAISSGTGTYEQYF
CDR3nt: TGTGCCATCAGCTCCGGGACAGGTACCTACGAGCAGTACTTC

j_gene: TRBJ2-5
v_gene: TRBV20-1
abundance: few
d_gene: -
CDR3aa: CSAVTYAFQETQYF
CDR3nt: TGCAGTGCCGTGACTTACGCGTTCCAAGAGACCCAGTACTTC

j_gene: TRBJ2-2
v_gene: TRBV20-1
abundance: once
d_gene: -
CDR3aa: CSARGLRGVGTGELFF
CDR3nt: TGCAGTGCTAGAGGGTTGAGGGGGGTAGGGACCGGGGAGCTGTTTTTT

j_gene: TRBJ2-7
v_gene: TRBV4-2
abundance: -
d_gene: -
CDR3aa: CASSHERGFYEQYF
CDR3nt: TGTGCCAGCAGCCATGAGAGGGGCTTCTACGAGCAGTACTTC

j_gene: TRBJ2-7
v_gene: TRBV7-2
abundance: -
d_gene: -
CDR3aa: CASSLMGRLGYEQYF
CDR3nt: TGTGCCAGCAGCTTAATGGGCCGACTAGGTTACGAGCAGTACTTC

j_gene: TRBJ2-7
v_gene: TRBV24-1
abundance: -
d_gene: -
CDR3aa: CATSDFRERDNEQYF
CDR3nt: TGTGCCACCAGTGATTTTCGGGAGAGAGACAATGAGCAGTACTTC

j_gene: TRBJ2-5
v_gene: TRBV10-3
abundance: -
d_gene: -
CDR3aa: CAISESTRTRFLQETQYF
CDR3nt: TGTGCCATCAGTGAGTCAACGCGGACACGATTTCTCCAAGAGACCCAGTACTTC

j_gene: TRBJ1-4
v_gene: TRBV10-3
abundance: -
d_gene: -
CDR3aa: CAISGAGRGEKLFF
CDR3nt: TGTGCCATCAGTGGTGCAGGGCGAGGTGAAAAACTGTTTTTT

j_gene: TRBJ2-7
v_gene: TRBV28
abundance: few
d_gene: -
CDR3aa: CASKSAGASYEQYF
CDR3nt: TGTGCCAGCAAATCCGCCGGGGCTTCCTACGAGCAGTACTTC

j_gene: TRBJ1-5
v_gene: TRBV3-1
abundance: -
d_gene: -
CDR3aa: CASSQDAGASQPQHF
CDR3nt: TGTGCCAGCAGCCAAGATGCGGGTGCGAGTCAGCCCCAGCATTTT

j_gene: TRBJ1-2
v_gene: TRBV7-2
abundance: few
d_gene: -
CDR3aa: CASSLETVHGDGYTF
CDR3nt: TGTGCCAGCAGCTTAGAAACAGTTCACGGCGATGGCTACACCTTC

j_gene: TRBJ2-7
v_gene: TRBV12-3/TRBV12-4
abundance: -
d_gene: TRBD1
CDR3aa: CASTLGQGPYNEQYF
CDR3nt: TGTGCCAGCACCCTGGGACAGGGGCCCTACAATGAGCAGTACTTC

j_gene: TRBJ1-2
v_gene: TRBV28
abundance: -
d_gene: -
CDR3aa: CASSRAGSDYGYTF
CDR3nt: TGTGCCAGCAGTAGGGCAGGGAGTGACTATGGCTACACCTTC

j_gene: TRBJ1-2
v_gene: TRBV3-1
abundance: -
d_gene: TRBD1
CDR3aa: CASSQEDRPSNGYTF
CDR3nt: TGTGCCAGCAGCCAAGAGGACAGGCCATCAAATGGCTACACCTTC